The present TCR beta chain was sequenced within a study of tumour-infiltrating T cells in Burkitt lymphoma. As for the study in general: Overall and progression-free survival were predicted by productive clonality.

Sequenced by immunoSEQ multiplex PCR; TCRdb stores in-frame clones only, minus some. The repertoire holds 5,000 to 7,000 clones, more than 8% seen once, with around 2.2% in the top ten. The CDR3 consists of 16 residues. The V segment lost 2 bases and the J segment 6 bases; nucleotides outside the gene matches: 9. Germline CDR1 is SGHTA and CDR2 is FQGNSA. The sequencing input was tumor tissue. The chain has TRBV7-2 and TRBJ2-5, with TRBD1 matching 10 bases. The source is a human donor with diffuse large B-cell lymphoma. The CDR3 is CASSLSGTGARQTQYF. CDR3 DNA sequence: TGTGCCAGCAGCTTATCCGGGACAGGGGCTCGGCAGACCCAGTACTTC.